This paragraph covers one TCR beta chain sequence. Losses at the gene ends were 4 bases for V and 5 bases for J; bases not matched to a gene: 9. The CDR3 loop spans 15 amino acids. Germline CDR1 GTSNPN, CDR2 SVGIG (reference sequence). This sample was included in a study of beta chain features in type 1 diabetes. Study in general: In all, more than 90,000,000 sorted cells from all samples were analyzed.

As every portion of the isolated RNA was reverse transcribed, the sequencing read expressed TCRB transcripts. TCRdb keeps only in-frame clones here, not all; method: immunoSEQ multiplex PCR. The sample consists of about 160,000 clones, approximately 8.4% of them appearing once. Sequenced sample: central memory CD4+ T cells from blood. This clonotype was obtained from a woman between 18 and 29 years old in good health. This chain joins TRBV30 and TRBJ2-1, with 9 bases matching TRBD1. The chain's CDR3 is CAWTERQGDHNEQFF. The CDR3 nucleotides read TGTGCCTGGACGGAACGACAGGGGGACCACAATGAGCAGTTCTTC.